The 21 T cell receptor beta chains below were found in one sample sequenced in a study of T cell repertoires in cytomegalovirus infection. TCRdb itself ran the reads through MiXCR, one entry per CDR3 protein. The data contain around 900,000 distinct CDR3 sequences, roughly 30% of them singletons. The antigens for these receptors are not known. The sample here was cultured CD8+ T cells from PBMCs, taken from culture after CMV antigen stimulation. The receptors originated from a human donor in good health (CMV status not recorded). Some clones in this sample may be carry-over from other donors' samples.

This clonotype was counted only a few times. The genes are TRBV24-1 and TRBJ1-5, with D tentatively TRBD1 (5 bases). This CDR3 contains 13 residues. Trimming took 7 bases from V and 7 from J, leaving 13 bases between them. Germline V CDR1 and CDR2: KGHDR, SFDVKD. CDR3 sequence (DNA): TGTGCCACCAGCCCGGGACTCCGGCAGCCCCAGCATTTT. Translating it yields CATSPGLRQPQHF.

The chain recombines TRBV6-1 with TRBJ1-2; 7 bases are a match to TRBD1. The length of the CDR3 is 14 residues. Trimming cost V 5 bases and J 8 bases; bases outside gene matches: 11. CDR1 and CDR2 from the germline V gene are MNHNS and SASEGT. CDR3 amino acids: CASSRHGTDLGYTF. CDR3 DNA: TGTGCCAGCAGTCGGCACGGGACAGACCTAGGCTACACCTTC.

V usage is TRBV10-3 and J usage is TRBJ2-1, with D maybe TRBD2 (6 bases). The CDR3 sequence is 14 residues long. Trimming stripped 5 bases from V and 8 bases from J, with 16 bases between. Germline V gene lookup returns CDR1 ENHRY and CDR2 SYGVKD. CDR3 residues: CAISPRGGTDEQFF. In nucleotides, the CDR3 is TGTGCCATCAGTCCTCGGGGAGGTACTGATGAGCAGTTCTTC.

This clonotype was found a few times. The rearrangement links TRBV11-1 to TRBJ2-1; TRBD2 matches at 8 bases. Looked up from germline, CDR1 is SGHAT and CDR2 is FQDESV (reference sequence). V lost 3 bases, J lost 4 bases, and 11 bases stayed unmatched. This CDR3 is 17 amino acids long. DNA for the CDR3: TGTGCCAGCAGCTTTTATTCTGCGCGCGGGGGGTACAATGAGCAGTTCTTC. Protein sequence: CASSFYSARGGYNEQFF.

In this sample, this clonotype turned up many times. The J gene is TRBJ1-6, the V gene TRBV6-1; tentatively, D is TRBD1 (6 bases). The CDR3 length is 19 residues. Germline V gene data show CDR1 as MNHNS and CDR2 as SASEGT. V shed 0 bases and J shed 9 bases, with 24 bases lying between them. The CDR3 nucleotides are TGTGCCAGCAGTGAAGCTTCTCCCGGGACAACGGTCTGGGGTTCACCCCTCCACTTT. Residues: CASSEASPGTTVWGSPLHF.

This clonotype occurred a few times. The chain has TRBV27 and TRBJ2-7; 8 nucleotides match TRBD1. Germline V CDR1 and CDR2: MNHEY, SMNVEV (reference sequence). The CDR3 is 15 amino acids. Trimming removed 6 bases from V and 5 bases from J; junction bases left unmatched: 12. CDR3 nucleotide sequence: TGTGCCAGCAGCAAGATAAGACAGGGGCCCCACGAGCAGTACTTC. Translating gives CASSKIRQGPHEQYF.

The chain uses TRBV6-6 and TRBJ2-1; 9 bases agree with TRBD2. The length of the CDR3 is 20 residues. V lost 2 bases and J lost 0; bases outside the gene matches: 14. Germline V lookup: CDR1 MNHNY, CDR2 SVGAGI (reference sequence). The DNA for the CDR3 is TGTGCCAGCAGTTACCCTTTAGCGGGGGAGAAAATAAGCTCCTACAATGAGCAGTTCTTC. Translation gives CASSYPLAGEKISSYNEQFF.

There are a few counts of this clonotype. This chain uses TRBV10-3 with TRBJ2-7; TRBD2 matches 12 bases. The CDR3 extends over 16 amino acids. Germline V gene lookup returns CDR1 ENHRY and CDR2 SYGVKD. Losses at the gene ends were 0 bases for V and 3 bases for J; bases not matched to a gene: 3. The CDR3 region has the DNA TGTGCCATCAGTGAGTCTGCTAGCGGGGGGGACTACGAGCAGTACTTC. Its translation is CAISESASGGDYEQYF.

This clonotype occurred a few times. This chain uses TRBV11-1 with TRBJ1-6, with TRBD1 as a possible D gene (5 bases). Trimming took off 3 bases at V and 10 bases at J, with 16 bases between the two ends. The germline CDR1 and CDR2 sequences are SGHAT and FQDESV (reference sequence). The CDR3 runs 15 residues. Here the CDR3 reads CASSFLQAGRSPLHF. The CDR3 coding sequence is TGTGCCAGCAGCTTTCTACAGGCGGGTCGGTCACCCCTCCACTTT.

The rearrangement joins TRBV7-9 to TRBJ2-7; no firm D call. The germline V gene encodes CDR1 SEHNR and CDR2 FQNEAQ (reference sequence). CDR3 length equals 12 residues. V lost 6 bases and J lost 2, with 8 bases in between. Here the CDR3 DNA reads TGTGCCAGCAGGTATGACACCTACGAGCAGTACTTC. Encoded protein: CASRYDTYEQYF.

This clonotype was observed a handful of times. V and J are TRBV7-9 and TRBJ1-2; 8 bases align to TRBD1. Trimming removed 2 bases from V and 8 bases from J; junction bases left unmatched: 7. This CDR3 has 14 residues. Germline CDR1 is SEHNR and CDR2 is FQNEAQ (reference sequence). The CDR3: CASSLPDRGPGYTF. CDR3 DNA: TGTGCCAGCAGCTTACCCGACAGGGGTCCGGGCTACACCTTC. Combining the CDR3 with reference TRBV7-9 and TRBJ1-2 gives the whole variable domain DTGVSQNPRHKITKRGQNVTFRCDPISEHNRLYWYRQTLGQGPEFLTYFQNEAQLEKSRLLSDRFSAERPKGSFSTLEIQRTEQGDSAMYLCASSLPDRGPGYTFGSGTRLTVV.

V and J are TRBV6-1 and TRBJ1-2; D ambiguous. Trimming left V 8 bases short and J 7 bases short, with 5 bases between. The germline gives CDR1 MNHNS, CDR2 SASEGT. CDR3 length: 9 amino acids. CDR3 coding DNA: TGTGCCAGCGGGTTTGGCTACACCTTC. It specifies CASGFGYTF.

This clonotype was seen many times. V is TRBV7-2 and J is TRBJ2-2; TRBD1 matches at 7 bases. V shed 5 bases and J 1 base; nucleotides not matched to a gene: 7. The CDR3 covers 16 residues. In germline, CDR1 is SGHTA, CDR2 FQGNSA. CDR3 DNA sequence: TGTGCCAGCAGCCCTTGGGGGACAGAGAACACCGGGGAGCTGTTTTTT. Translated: CASSPWGTENTGELFF.

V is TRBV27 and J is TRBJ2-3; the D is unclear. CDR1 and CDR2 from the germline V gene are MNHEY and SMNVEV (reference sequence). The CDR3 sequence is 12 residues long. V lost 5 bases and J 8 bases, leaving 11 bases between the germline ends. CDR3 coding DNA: TGTGCCAGCAGTCCAAGAGGTACTACGCAGTATTTT. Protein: CASSPRGTTQYF.

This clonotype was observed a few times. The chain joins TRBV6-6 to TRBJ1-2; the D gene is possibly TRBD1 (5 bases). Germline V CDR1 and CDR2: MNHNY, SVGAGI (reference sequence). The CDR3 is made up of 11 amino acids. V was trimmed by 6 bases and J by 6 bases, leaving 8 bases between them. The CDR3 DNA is TGTGCCAGCAGACGGGACGATGGCTACACCTTC. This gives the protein CASRRDDGYTF.

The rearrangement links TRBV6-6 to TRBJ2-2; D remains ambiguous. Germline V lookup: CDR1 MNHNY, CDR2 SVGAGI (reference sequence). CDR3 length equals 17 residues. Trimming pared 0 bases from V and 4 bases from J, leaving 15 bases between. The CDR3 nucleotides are TGTGCCAGCAGTTACTCAAGGATTTCCCCGAGCACCGGGGAGCTGTTTTTT. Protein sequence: CASSYSRISPSTGELFF.

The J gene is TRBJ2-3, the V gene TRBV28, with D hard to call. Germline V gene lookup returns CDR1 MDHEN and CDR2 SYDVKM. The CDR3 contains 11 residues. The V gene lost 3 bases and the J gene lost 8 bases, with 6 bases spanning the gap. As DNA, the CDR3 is TGTGCCAGCAGTTTCCCGGGTACGCAGTATTTT. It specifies CASSFPGTQYF. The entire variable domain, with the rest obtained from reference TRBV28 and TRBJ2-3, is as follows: DVKVTQSSRYLVKRTGEKVFLECVQDMDHENMFWYRQDPGLGLRLIYFSYDVKMKEKGDIPEGYSVSREKKERFSLILESASTNQTSMYLCASSFPGTQYFGPGTRLTVL.

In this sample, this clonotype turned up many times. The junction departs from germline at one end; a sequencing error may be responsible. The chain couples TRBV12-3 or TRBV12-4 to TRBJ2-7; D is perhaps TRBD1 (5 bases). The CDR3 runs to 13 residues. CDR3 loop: CASSLDSSYEQYF. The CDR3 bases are TGTGCCAGCAGCTTAGACAGTTCCTACGAGCAGTACTTC.

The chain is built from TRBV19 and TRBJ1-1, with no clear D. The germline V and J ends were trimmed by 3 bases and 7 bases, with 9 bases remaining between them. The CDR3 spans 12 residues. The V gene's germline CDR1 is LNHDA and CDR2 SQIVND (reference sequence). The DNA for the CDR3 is TGTGCCAGTAGTATCGGCCAGGATGAAGCTTTCTTT. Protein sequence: CASSIGQDEAFF.

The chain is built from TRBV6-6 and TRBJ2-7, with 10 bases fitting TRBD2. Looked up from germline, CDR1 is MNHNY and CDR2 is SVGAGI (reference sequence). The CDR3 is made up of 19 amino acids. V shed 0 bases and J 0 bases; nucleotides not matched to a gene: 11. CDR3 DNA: TGTGCCAGCAGTTACTCCGGAGCCAGCGGGGGGGGGAGCTCCTACGAGCAGTACTTC. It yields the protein CASSYSGASGGGSSYEQYF.

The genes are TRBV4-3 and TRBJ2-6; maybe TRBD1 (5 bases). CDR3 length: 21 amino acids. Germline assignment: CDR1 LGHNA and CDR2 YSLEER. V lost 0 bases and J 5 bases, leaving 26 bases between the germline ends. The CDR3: CASSQDVLTVTLGLWANVLTF. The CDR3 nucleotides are TGCGCCAGCAGCCAAGATGTATTGACAGTGACTCTGGGTCTTTGGGCCAACGTCCTGACTTTC.